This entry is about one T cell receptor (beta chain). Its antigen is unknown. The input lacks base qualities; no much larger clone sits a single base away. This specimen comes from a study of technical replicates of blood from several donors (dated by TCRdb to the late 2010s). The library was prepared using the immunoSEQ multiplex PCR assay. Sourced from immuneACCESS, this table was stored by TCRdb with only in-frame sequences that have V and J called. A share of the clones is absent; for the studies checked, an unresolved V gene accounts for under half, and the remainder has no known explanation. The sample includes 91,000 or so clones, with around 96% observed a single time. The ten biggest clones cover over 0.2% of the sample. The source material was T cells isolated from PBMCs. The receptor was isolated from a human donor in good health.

The CDR3 in this case is CASSDTGSGKIYEQYF. The DNA is TGCGCCAGCAGTGATACAGGGTCCGGTAAGATCTACGAGCAGTACTTC. The rearrangement combines TRBV10-1 with TRBJ2-7; a tentative D match to TRBD1 spans 6 bases. Trimming costs V 3 bases and J 3 bases, and their ends lie 18 bases apart. From a lookup of the germline V gene (reference sequence), CDR1 and CDR2 are WNHNN and SYGVQD. Spanning cysteine to phenylalanine, the CDR3 consists of 16 amino acids. Of the read, only the CDR3 DNA is kept; its 48 bases are in frame from base 1.